The 4 T cell receptor beta chains below were found in one sample sequenced in a study of blood T cell repertoires in COVID-19. The assay was immunoSEQ multiplex PCR, and TCRdb's table has in-frame clones only and misses some. This sample yields under 200,000 clones, of which 85% to 90% are seen a single time; 5.5% to 7% belongs to the top ten. The sequenced sample was peripheral blood. These receptors were collected from a man aged 40-49 years with active or convalescent COVID-19.

V and J are TRBV5-1 and TRBJ2-4, with TRBD1 as a possible D gene (6 bases). Per germline, CDR1 SGHRS and CDR2 YFSETQ. CDR3 length: 16 amino acids. The germline V and J ends were trimmed by 0 bases and 1 base, with 11 bases remaining between them. CDR3 sequence (DNA): TGCGCCAGCAGCTTGGAAGGCAGGGGCGCCAAAAACATTCAGTACTTC. Translation: CASSLEGRGAKNIQYF. Based on the CDR3 plus reference TRBV5-1 and TRBJ2-4, the full variable domain is KAGVTQTPRYLIKTRGQQVTLSCSPISGHRSVSWYQQTPGQGLQFLFEYFSETQRNKGNFPGRFSGRQFSNSRSEMNVSTLELGDSALYLCASSLEGRGAKNIQYFGAGTRLSVL.

This clone has more than one count but fewer than ten. The chain employs TRBV6-5 and TRBJ2-2, with 7 bases aligning to TRBD1. The ends lost 0 bases at V and 6 bases at J; junction bases unmatched: 7. The length of the CDR3 is 16 residues. Germline CDR1 reads MNHEY; CDR2 reads SVGAGI. CDR3 sequence reads: CASSYSNGQGAGELFF. The CDR3, as DNA: TGTGCCAGCAGTTACTCGAATGGGCAGGGGGCCGGGGAGCTGTTTTTT.

The chain combines TRBV29-1 with TRBJ1-1; 9 bases agree with TRBD1. V shed 7 bases and J 3 bases; nucleotides not matched to a gene: 6. This CDR3 comprises 13 residues. Looked up from germline, CDR1 is SQVTM and CDR2 is ANQGSEA. CDR3 in amino acids: CSAQGQGDTEAFF. DNA of the CDR3: TGCAGCGCTCAGGGACAGGGTGACACTGAAGCTTTCTTT.

This rearrangement joins TRBV7-9 to TRBJ2-1; 14 positions match TRBD2. The V gene's germline CDR1 is SEHNR and CDR2 FQNEAQ (reference sequence). The CDR3 extends over 13 amino acids. V shed 11 bases, J shed 7 bases, and the junction held 4 bases outside the gene matches. The CDR3 nucleotides are TGTGCCGACGGGACTAGCGGGAGTAATGAGCAGTTCTTC. It encodes CADGTSGSNEQFF.